This T cell receptor (beta chain) was identified during a study of blood T cell repertoires in COVID-19. CDR3 length: 15 residues. Germline values: CDR1 MNHEY, CDR2 SVGAGI. Trimming left V 6 bases short and J 1 base short, with 15 bases between. This table comes from immunoSEQ multiplex PCR, and its TCRdb copy is limited to in-frame clones, with some not included. The sample records roughly 48,000 clones, roughly 82% being singletons. The clonotype comes from a man aged 35 to 55 with acute or convalescent COVID-19. Sequences were obtained from peripheral blood. The chain uses TRBV6-5 and TRBJ1-2; D is unresolved. For the CDR3, the DNA is TGTGCCAGCAGCCGAACAACCAATCGTAACTATGGCTACACCTTC. The encoded protein is CASSRTTNRNYGYTF.